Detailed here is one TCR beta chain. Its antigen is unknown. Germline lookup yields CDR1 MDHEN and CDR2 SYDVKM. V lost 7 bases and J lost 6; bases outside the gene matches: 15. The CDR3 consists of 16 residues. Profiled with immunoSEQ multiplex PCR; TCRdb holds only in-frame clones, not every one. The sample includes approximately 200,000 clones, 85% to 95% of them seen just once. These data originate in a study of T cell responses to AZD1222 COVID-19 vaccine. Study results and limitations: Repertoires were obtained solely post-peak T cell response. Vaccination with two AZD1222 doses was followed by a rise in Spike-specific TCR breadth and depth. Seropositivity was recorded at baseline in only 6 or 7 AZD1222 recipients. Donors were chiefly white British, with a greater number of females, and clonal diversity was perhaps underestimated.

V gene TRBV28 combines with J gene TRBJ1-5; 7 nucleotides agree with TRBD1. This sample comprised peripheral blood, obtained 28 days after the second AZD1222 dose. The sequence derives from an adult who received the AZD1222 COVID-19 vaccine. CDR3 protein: CASTYLRQGSRQPQHF. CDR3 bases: TGTGCCAGCACCTATCTCCGACAGGGTAGTCGTCAGCCCCAGCATTTT.